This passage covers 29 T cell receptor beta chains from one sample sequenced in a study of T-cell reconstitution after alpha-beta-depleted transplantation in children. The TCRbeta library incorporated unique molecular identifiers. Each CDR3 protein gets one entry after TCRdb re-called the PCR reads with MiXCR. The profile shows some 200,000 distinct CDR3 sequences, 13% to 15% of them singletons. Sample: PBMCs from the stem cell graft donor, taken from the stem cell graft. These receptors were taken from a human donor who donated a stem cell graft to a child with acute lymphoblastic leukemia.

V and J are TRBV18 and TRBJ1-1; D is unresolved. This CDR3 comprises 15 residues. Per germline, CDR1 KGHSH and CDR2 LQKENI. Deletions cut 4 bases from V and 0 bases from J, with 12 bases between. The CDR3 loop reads CASSQTRELNTEAFF. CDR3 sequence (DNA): TGTGCCAGCTCACAAACGAGGGAATTGAACACTGAAGCTTTCTTT.

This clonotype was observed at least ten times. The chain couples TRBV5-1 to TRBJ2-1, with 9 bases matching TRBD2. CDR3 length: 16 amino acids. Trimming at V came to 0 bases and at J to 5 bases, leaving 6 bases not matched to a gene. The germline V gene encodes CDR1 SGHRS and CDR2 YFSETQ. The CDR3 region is CASSLVGGRGNNEQFF. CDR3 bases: TGCGCCAGCAGCTTGGTCGGCGGGAGGGGGAACAATGAGCAGTTCTTC.

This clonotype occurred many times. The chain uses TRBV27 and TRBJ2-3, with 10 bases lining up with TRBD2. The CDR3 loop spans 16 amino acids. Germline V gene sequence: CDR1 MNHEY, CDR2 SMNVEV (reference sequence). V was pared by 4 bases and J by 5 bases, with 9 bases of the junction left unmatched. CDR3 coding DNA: TGTGCCAGCAGTTCCCTCGAGCGGGAGGGCGGAGATACGCAGTATTTT. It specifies CASSSLEREGGDTQYF.

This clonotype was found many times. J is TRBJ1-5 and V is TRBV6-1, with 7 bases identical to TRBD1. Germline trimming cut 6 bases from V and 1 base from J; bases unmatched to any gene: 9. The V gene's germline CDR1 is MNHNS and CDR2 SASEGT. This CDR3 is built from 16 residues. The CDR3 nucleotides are TGTGCCAGCAGGAAGAAGACACAGGGGAGCAATCAGCCCCAGCATTTT. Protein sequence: CASRKKTQGSNQPQHF.

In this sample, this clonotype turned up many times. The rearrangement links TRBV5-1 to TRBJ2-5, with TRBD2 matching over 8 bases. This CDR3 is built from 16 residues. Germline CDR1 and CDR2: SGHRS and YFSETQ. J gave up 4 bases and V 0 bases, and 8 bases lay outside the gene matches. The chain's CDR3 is CASSLAGTREGETQYF. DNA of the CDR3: TGCGCCAGCAGCTTGGCCGGGACTAGGGAAGGAGAGACCCAGTACTTC.

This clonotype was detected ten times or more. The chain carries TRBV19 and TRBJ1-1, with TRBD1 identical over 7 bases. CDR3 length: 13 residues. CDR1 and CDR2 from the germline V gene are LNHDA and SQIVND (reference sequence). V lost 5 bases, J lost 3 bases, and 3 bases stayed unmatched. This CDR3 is CASSYQGDTEAFF. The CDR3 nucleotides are TGTGCCAGTAGTTACCAGGGGGACACTGAAGCTTTCTTT.

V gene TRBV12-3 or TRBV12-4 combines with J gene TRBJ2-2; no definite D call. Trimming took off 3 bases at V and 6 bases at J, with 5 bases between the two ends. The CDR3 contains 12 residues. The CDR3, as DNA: TGTGCCAGCAGTTTTTCTCCCGGGGAGCTGTTTTTT. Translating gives CASSFSPGELFF.

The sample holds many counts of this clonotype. For the CDR3, the DNA is TGTGCCAGCAGCTTCAGGGAGGCCGGGGAGCTGTTTTTT. Its translation is CASSFREAGELFF. The rearrangement links TRBV7-9 to TRBJ2-2, with D possibly TRBD2 on 6 matching bases. V was shortened by 3 bases and J by 6 bases, with 8 bases between the two germline ends. The CDR3 length is 13 residues. Germline CDR1 and CDR2: SEHNR and FQNEAQ (reference sequence).

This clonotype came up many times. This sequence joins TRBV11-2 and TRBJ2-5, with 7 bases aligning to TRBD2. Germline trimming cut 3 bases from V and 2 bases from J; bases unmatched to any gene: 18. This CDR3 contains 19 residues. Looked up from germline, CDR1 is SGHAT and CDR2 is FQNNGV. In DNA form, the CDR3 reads TGTGCCAGCAGCTTGTCCCTGTTCGCTGGACTAGAACTTCAAGAGACCCAGTACTTC. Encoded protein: CASSLSLFAGLELQETQYF.

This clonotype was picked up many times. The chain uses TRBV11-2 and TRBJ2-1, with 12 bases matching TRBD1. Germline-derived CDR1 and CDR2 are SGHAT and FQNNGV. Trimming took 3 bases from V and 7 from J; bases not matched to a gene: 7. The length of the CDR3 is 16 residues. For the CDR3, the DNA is TGTGCCAGCAGCTTTCCGGGACAGGGGGCCCAGAATGAGCAGTTCTTC. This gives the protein CASSFPGQGAQNEQFF.

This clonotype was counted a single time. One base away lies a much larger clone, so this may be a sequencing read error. CDR3 sequence (DNA): TGTGCCAGCAGTTTAAGGAGGCGGGGACAGGGGTACAATGCGCAGTTCTTC. This translates into CASSLRRRGQGYNAQFF. The chain links TRBV27 to TRBJ2-1; TRBD1 agrees at 10 bases. Looked up from germline, CDR1 is MNHEY and CDR2 is SMNVEV (reference sequence). The CDR3 totals 17 residues.

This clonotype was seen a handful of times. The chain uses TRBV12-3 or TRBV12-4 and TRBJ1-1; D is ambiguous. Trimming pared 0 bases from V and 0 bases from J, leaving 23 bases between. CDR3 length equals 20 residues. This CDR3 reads CASSLARVGIRVRMNTEAFF. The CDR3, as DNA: TGTGCCAGCAGTTTAGCGCGGGTTGGCATTAGGGTTCGAATGAACACTGAAGCTTTCTTT.

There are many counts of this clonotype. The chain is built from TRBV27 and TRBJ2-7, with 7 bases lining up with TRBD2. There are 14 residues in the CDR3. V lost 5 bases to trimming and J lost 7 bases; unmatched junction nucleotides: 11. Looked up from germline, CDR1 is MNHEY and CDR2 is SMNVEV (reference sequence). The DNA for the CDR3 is TGTGCCAGCAGTCAAAGACTAGTAGCGGGTGAGCAGTACTTC. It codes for CASSQRLVAGEQYF.

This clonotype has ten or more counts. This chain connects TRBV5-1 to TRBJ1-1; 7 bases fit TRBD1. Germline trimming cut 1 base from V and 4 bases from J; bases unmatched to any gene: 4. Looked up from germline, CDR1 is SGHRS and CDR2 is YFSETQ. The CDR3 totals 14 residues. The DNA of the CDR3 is TGCGCCAGCAGCTTGTTACAGGGGAGCACTGAAGCTTTCTTT. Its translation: CASSLLQGSTEAFF.

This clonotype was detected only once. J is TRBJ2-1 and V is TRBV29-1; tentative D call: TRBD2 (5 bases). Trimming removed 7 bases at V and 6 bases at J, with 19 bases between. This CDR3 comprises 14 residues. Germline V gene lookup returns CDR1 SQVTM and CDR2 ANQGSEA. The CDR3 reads CSASTNRGSNEQFF. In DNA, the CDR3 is TGCAGCGCCTCTACAAATAGAGGGAGCAATGAGCAGTTCTTC.

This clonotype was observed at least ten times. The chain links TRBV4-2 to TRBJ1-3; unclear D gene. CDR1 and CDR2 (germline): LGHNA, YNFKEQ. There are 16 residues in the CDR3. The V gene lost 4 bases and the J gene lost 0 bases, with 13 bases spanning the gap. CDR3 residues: CASSPQEGTSGNTIYF. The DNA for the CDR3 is TGTGCCAGCAGCCCCCAGGAAGGCACCTCTGGAAACACCATATATTTT.

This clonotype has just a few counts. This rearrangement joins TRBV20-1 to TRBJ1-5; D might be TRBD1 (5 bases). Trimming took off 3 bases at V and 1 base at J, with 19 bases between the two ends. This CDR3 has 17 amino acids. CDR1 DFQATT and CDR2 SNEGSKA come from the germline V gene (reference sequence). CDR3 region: CSARSFVAGPSNQPQHF. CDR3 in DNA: TGCAGTGCTAGGAGTTTCGTAGCAGGGCCGAGCAATCAGCCCCAGCATTTT.

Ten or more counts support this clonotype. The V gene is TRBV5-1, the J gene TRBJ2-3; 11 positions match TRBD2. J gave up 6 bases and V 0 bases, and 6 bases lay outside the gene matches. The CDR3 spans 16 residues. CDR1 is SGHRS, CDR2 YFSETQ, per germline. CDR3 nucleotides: TGCGCCAGCAGCTTGGGACTAGCGGGACTGGGGGATACGCAGTATTTT. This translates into CASSLGLAGLGDTQYF.

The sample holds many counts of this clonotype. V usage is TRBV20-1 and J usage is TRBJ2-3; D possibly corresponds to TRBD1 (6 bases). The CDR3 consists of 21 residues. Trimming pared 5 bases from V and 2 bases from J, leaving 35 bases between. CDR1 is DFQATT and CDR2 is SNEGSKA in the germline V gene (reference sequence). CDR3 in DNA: TGCAGTGCTGACTCAGACGGTACAGGGTCTCACCCTCTACTTATCACAGATACGCAGTATTTT. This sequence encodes CSADSDGTGSHPLLITDTQYF.

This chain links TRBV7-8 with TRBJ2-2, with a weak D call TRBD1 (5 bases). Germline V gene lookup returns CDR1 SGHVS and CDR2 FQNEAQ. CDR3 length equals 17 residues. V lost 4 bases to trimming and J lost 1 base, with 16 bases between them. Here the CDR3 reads CASSSEMTDMNTGELFF. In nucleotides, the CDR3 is TGTGCCAGCAGCTCCGAGATGACAGATATGAACACCGGGGAGCTGTTTTTT.

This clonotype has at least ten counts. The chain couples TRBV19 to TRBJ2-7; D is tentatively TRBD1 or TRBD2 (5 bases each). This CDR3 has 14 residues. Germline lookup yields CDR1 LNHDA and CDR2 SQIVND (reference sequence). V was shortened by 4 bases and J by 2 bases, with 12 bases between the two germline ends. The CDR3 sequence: CASSNRDGTYEQYF. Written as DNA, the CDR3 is TGTGCCAGTAGTAACCGGGACGGAACCTACGAGCAGTACTTC.

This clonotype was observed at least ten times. CDR3 coding DNA: TGCAGTGCTAGACGACCGGGACTAGCGGGAGTTACTTACGAGCAGTACTTC. Translating it yields CSARRPGLAGVTYEQYF. V gene TRBV20-1 combines with J gene TRBJ2-7, with 14 bases aligning to TRBD2. The length of the CDR3 is 17 residues. Per germline, CDR1 DFQATT and CDR2 SNEGSKA (reference sequence). V lost 2 bases to trimming and J lost 4 bases; unmatched junction nucleotides: 10.

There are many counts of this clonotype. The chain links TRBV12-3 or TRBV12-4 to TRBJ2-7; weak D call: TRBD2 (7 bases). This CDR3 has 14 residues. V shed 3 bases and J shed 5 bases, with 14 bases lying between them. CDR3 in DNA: TGTGCCAGCAGTTTTGGGGGGGCGCTTAACGAGCAGTACTTC. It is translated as CASSFGGALNEQYF.

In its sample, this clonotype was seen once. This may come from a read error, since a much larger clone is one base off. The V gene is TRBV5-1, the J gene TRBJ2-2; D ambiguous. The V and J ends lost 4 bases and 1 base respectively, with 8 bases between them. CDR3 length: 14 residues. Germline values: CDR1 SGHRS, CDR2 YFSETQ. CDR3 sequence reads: CASSPTMNTGELFF. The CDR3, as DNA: TGCGCCAGCAGCCCGACAATGAACACCGGGGAGCTGTTTTTT.

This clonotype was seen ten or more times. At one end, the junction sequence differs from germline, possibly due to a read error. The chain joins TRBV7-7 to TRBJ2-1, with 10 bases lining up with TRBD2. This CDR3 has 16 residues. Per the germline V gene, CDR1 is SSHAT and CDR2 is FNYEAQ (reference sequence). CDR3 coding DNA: TGTGCTAGCAGCTTAGATGGTCTAGCGGGGGCCAATGAGCAGTTCTTC. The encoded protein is CASSLDGLAGANEQFF.

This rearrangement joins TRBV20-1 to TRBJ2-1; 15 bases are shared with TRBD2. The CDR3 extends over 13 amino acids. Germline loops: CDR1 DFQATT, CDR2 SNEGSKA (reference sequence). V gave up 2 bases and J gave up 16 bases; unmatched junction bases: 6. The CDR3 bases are TGCAGTGCTAGACTCTGGACTAGCGGGAGGGAATTCTTC. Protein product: CSARLWTSGREFF.

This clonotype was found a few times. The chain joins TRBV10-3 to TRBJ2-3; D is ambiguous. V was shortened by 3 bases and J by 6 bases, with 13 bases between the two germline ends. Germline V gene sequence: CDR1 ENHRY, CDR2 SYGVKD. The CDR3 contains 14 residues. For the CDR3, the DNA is TGTGCCATCAGTGAACTCCCTGTGGGGGATACGCAGTATTTT. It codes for CAISELPVGDTQYF.

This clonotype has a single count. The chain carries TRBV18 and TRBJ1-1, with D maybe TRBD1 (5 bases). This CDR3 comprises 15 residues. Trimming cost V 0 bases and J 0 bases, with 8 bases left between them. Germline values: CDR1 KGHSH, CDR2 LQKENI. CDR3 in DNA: TGTGCCAGCTCACCACCGGAGGGGTTGAACACTGAAGCTTTCTTT. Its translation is CASSPPEGLNTEAFF.

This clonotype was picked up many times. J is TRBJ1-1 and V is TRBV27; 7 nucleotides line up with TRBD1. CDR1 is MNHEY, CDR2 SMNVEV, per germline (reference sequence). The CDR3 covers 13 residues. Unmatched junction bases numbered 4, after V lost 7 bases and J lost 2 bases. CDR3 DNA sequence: TGTGCCAGCAAGGGACAGACCAACACTGAAGCTTTCTTT. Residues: CASKGQTNTEAFF.